Listed below are T cell receptor beta chains from one sample, sequenced in a study of CD8 T cells in ankylosing spondylitis. TCRdb fed the 5' RACE reads into MiXCR, producing one record per CDR3 protein. Of more than 600,000 distinct CDR3 sequences listed, roughly 19% are singletons. Sequences were obtained from blood, either unsorted or a sorted T cell fraction (not recorded which). These receptors all come from a male donor with ankylosing spondylitis. The CDR3 runs from the conserved cysteine through the conserved F or W. Fields, in order: clone size, J gene, V gene, D gene, CDR3 protein, CDR3 DNA. A D gene is named only where the DNA matches it firmly. Clone size is not always given. Where it is, it says once, few, many or a class for expanded clones.

few,TRBJ1-2,TRBV20-1,-,CSARVGAGLGYTF,TGCAGTGCTAGAGTGGGGGCCGGACTTGGCTACACCTTC
-,TRBJ1-5,TRBV4-2,TRBD1,CASSQDLERGRRAQHF,TGTGCCAGCAGCCAAGATCTTGAGAGGGGGCGAAGGGCCCAGCATTTT
few,TRBJ2-5,TRBV12-3/TRBV12-4,-,CASSTWELAEENQYF,TGTGCCAGCAGTACCTGGGAACTAGCAGAAGAGAACCAGTACTTC
-,TRBJ2-7,TRBV11-1,-,CASSLATIRDTKGTFEQYF,TGTGCCAGCAGCTTAGCCACAATCCGGGACACAAAAGGGACCTTCGAGCAGTACTTC
few,TRBJ2-2,TRBV21-1,-,CASIREGVTGELFF,TGTGCCAGCATTAGGGAGGGGGTCACCGGGGAGCTGTTTTTT
-,TRBJ2-3,TRBV11-2,-,CASSLEVVTDTQYF,TGTGCCAGCAGCTTAGAGGTGGTCACAGATACGCAGTATTTT
few,TRBJ2-1,TRBV29-1,-,CSVDRDTNYNEQFF,TGCAGCGTTGACCGGGACACCAACTACAATGAGCAGTTCTTC
-,TRBJ1-1,TRBV15,-,CATSRGDMNTEAFF,TGTGCCACCAGCAGAGGTGATATGAACACTGAAGCTTTCTTT
-,TRBJ2-5,TRBV6-5,-,CASSYSGGYGYQETQYF,TGTGCCAGCAGTTACTCGGGGGGTTATGGGTACCAAGAGACCCAGTACTTC
-,TRBJ1-1,TRBV12-3/TRBV12-4,TRBD1,CASSLVGGQGNTEAFF,TGTGCCAGCAGTTTGGTTGGGGGACAGGGTAACACTGAAGCTTTCTTT
-,TRBJ1-1,TRBV20-1,-,CSARAWVGDTEAFF,TGCAGTGCTAGAGCCTGGGTGGGAGACACTGAAGCTTTCTTT
-,TRBJ1-5,TRBV27,TRBD1,CASRPQGAIGPQHF,TGTGCCAGCAGGCCACAGGGGGCCATTGGGCCCCAGCATTTT
-,TRBJ1-4,TRBV5-1,-,CASSVGTGGSFNEKLFF,TGCGCCAGCAGCGTGGGTACAGGAGGGTCCTTTAATGAAAAACTGTTTTTT
few,TRBJ2-1,TRBV13,-,CASSLADIYNEQFF,TGTGCCAGCAGCTTAGCGGATATCTACAATGAGCAGTTCTTC
-,TRBJ1-6,TRBV7-3,-,CASSLNEGSPLHF,TGTGCCAGCAGCTTAAATGAAGGGTCACCCCTCCACTTT
few,TRBJ2-3,TRBV5-5,-,CASSLLGLDTQYF,TGTGCCAGCAGCTTGCTCGGGTTGGATACGCAGTATTTT
-,TRBJ1-5,TRBV20-1,-,CSAPTAYSNQPQHF,TGCAGTGCTCCGACAGCTTATAGCAATCAGCCCCAGCATTTT
few,TRBJ2-3,TRBV7-9,TRBD2,CASPSGVTDTQYF,TGTGCCAGTCCTAGCGGTGTCACAGATACGCAGTATTTT
few,TRBJ1-6,TRBV20-1,TRBD1,CSADTDRGLFSPLHF,TGCAGTGCTGACACGGACAGGGGGCTTTTTTCACCCCTCCACTTT
-,TRBJ2-1,TRBV6-5,-,CASTASGNEQFF,TGTGCCAGCACCGCGAGCGGAAATGAGCAGTTCTTC
-,TRBJ2-3,TRBV27,-,CASRAPNEADTQYF,TGTGCCAGCAGGGCTCCTAATGAAGCAGATACGCAGTATTTT
-,TRBJ1-1,TRBV12-3/TRBV12-4,TRBD1,CASTGQVAMNTEAFF,TGTGCCAGCACGGGACAGGTCGCCATGAACACTGAAGCTTTCTTT
-,TRBJ2-2,TRBV4-1,-,CASSQDLVSTGELFF,TGCGCCAGCAGCCAAGATCTAGTGAGCACCGGGGAGCTGTTTTTT
-,TRBJ2-5,TRBV6-5,-,CASRYRVGETQYF,TGTGCCAGCAGGTACAGGGTCGGGGAGACCCAGTACTTC
-,TRBJ1-4,TRBV19,-,CASSMPGRTNEKLFF,TGTGCCAGTAGTATGCCGGGGCGTACTAATGAAAAACTGTTTTTT
-,TRBJ2-3,TRBV29-1,-,CSVEVGGGPDTQYF,TGCAGCGTTGAAGTAGGGGGAGGCCCAGATACGCAGTATTTT
few,TRBJ2-7,TRBV3-1,-,CATQRHGAYEQYF,TGTGCCACCCAGAGACACGGAGCCTACGAGCAGTACTTC
few,TRBJ2-5,TRBV10-3,TRBD2,CAISEGVRTSGRWERETQYF,TGTGCCATCAGTGAGGGAGTGAGGACTAGCGGGAGATGGGAGCGCGAGACCCAGTACTTC
-,TRBJ2-7,TRBV10-3,TRBD2,CAISEPPGEGYEQYF,TGTGCCATCAGTGAGCCCCCGGGGGAGGGCTACGAGCAGTACTTC
-,TRBJ2-3,TRBV6-5,-,CASSYLPDTDTQYF,TGTGCCAGCAGCTATTTGCCCGACACAGATACGCAGTATTTT
-,TRBJ2-3,TRBV2,-,CASPPDVTSTDTQYF,TGTGCCAGCCCACCGGACGTCACTAGCACAGATACGCAGTATTTT
-,TRBJ2-7,TRBV20-1,-,CSASNYEQYF,TGCAGTGCTTCAAACTACGAGCAGTACTTC
-,TRBJ2-7,TRBV4-1,TRBD1,CASRYRQGDYEQYF,TGCGCCAGCAGATACCGACAGGGAGATTACGAGCAGTACTTC
-,TRBJ2-7,TRBV6-5,TRBD1,CASSYGVGGGYEQYF,TGTGCCAGCAGTTACGGCGTAGGGGGCGGGTACGAGCAGTACTTC
-,TRBJ1-1,TRBV15,TRBD1,CATSSPGQENTEAFF,TGTGCCACCAGCAGCCCGGGACAGGAGAACACTGAAGCTTTCTTT
few,TRBJ1-6,TRBV12-3/TRBV12-4,-,CASSLGGAYYNSPLHF,TGTGCCAGCAGTTTAGGGGGGGCCTATTATAATTCACCCCTCCACTTT
-,TRBJ2-7,TRBV7-9,TRBD1,CASPPGTEGYEQYF,TGTGCCAGCCCCCCCGGGACAGAAGGCTACGAGCAGTACTTC
-,TRBJ1-1,TRBV11-2,-,CASSFYGRGLSNTEAFF,TGTGCCAGCAGCTTTTATGGCAGGGGTTTGAGTAACACTGAAGCTTTCTTT
few,TRBJ2-1,TRBV7-2,-,CASSLTTSYEFF,TGTGCCAGCAGCTTAACCACTAGCTATGAGTTCTTC
few,TRBJ1-1,TRBV12-3/TRBV12-4,-,CASSYGAPNTEAFF,TGTGCCAGCAGTTATGGAGCTCCGAACACTGAAGCTTTCTTT